This entry is about one TCR beta chain. This clone has a single count. This receptor's antigen is unknown. Base quality data are lacking; no much larger clone is found one base away. To prepare the library, the immunoSEQ multiplex PCR assay was applied. As stored in TCRdb, this immuneACCESS dataset retains in-frame rearrangements with V and J assigned. A fraction of the clones does not appear; measured against another copy, unresolved V genes explain less than half of the discrepancy, and the remainder lacks a known reason. The table for this sample lists roughly 69,000 clones; around 84% of them were counted only once. Around 5% of the sample is held by the ten biggest clonotypes. The sample is drawn from a study of technical replicates of blood from a few donors (dated by TCRdb to 2016 to 2017). CDR1 and CDR2 are drawn from the germline V gene: SGHTA, FQGNSA. Spanning cysteine to phenylalanine, the CDR3 consists of 15 amino acids. Only the CDR3 region is kept as DNA, spanning 45 bases read in frame from base 1. Deletion took 5 bases off V and 2 bases off J, with a span of 12 bases between the germline ends.

Recombination joined TRBV7-2 with TRBJ1-4; the D gene cannot be named for sure. Sequenced input: PBMCs. The TCR comes from a human donor in good health. Some clones in this sample may be carry-over from other donors' samples. In nucleotide form, the sequence is TGTGCCAGCAGCCTGCGGACGGGGACTAATGAAAAACTGTTTTTT. Its amino acids are CASSLRTGTNEKLFF.